This record looks at one T cell receptor (beta chain) sequence and its context. This record comes from a study of T cells after yellow fever vaccination. The CDR3 extends over 14 amino acids. Germline assignment: CDR1 SGHRS and CDR2 YFSETQ. The V end was cut by 1 base, the J end by 4 bases, with 10 bases between. In TCRdb, the 5' RACE reads were re-called with MiXCR into one record per CDR3 protein. The sample includes some 420,000 distinct CDR3 sequences, 18% of them seen just once. Sequencing used PBMCs, obtained before the yellow fever booster vaccination. J is TRBJ2-3 and V is TRBV5-1; maybe TRBD2 (7 bases). The clonotype comes from a man aged 18-30 years who received the YFV17D yellow fever vaccine. The CDR3 region is CASSLRGASDTQYF. The CDR3, as DNA: TGCGCCAGCAGCTTGCGGGGGGCCTCAGATACGCAGTATTTT.